The present TCR beta chain was sequenced within a study of human T cells and chemical hapten exposure. Study summary: The scalp of each patient received a weekly diphenylcyclopropenone dose for the full approximately 24-week study. DPC (0.01%) was patch tested on the upper back and read at 6 days. How much TCR each sample yielded varied, mostly because pooled library volumes differed slightly.

V dropped 5 bases and J dropped 7 bases, with 10 bases sitting between them. The germline gives CDR1 WSHSY, CDR2 SAAADI. CDR3 size: 12 residues. This clonotype turned up a few times. Regarding time point: pre-sensitization, week 0. Treatment: therapeutic diphenylcyclopropenone sensitization with weekly scalp DPC. What the library attached to individual cDNA molecules were unique molecular identifiers. TCRdb independently ran MiXCR on the RACE reads; one entry per CDR3 protein. The sample has about 180,000 distinct CDR3 sequences, more than 25% seen once. The source of this sequence is a woman aged 25 to 39 with alopecia areata. Some clones in this sample may be carry-over from other donors' samples. Specimen: whole blood, collected in connection with sensitization to the hapten diphenylcyclopropenone (DPC). This sequence joins TRBV10-2 and TRBJ2-3, with D tentatively TRBD1 (5 bases). CDR3 amino acids: CASSTNRNTQYF. CDR3 DNA: TGCGCCAGCAGTACCAACAGGAATACGCAGTATTTT.